What follows are 30 T cell receptor beta chains derived from one specimen sequenced in a study of T-cell reconstitution after alpha-beta-depleted transplantation in children. Unique molecular identifiers were incorporated during preparation of the TCRbeta library. TCRdb re-derived calls from the PCR reads in MiXCR, one entry per CDR3 protein. The repertoire consists of more than 300,000 distinct CDR3 sequences, with 16% occurring once and the leading ten covering about 41%. This specimen consisted of PBMCs, mostly from graft donor cells, obtained 360 days after TCRalphabeta/CD19-depleted stem cell transplant. These receptor sequences come from a male patient between 2 and 9 years old who had a stem cell transplant for acute lymphoblastic leukemia, so the T cells may come from the graft donor.

This clonotype came up many times. The J gene is TRBJ2-1, the V gene TRBV5-1; D is possibly TRBD1 (5 bases). This CDR3 comprises 14 residues. Germline CDR1 and CDR2: SGHRS and YFSETQ. Deletions cut 0 bases from V and 6 bases from J, with 10 bases between. The DNA for the CDR3 is TGCGCCAGCAGCTTGGGACAGTCTATCAATGAGCAGTTCTTC. Translating it yields CASSLGQSINEQFF.

The V call is TRBV6-1, the J call TRBJ2-7; D gene uncertain. This CDR3 spans 15 amino acids. Germline V gene sequence: CDR1 MNHNS, CDR2 SASEGT. The ends were cut back, 6 bases at V and 7 bases at J, with 22 bases in the middle. The CDR3 sequence: CASRQFLSQSIEQYF. CDR3 bases: TGTGCCAGCAGACAATTCCTGAGCCAGAGTATTGAGCAGTACTTC.

J is TRBJ2-5 and V is TRBV4-1, with a weak D call TRBD2 (5 bases). The germline V gene encodes CDR1 MGHRA and CDR2 YSYEKL. The CDR3 loop spans 11 amino acids. V was pared by 0 bases and J by 14 bases, with 10 bases between. CDR3 amino acids: CASSQDWRLYF. The DNA for the CDR3 is TGCGCCAGCAGCCAAGATTGGCGACTATACTTC.

The genes are TRBV25-1 and TRBJ2-1, with no clear D. The CDR3 sequence is 12 residues long. The ends were cut back, 4 bases at V and 7 bases at J, with 8 bases in the middle. The germline gives CDR1 MGHDK, CDR2 SYGVNS. CDR3 in amino acids: CASSAVPNEQFF. The CDR3, as DNA: TGTGCCAGCAGTGCGGTTCCAAATGAGCAGTTCTTC.

The chain recombines TRBV28 with TRBJ2-2; D may be TRBD2 (5 bases). Germline V gene lookup returns CDR1 MDHEN and CDR2 SYDVKM. Trimming took off 2 bases at V and 6 bases at J, with 13 bases between the two ends. The length of the CDR3 is 15 residues. The CDR3 DNA is TGTGCCAGCAGTTTACGGGGTCAACGTGCCGGGGAGCTGTTTTTT. Its protein product is CASSLRGQRAGELFF.

This clonotype was counted between two and nine times. The chain uses TRBV27 and TRBJ2-2, with D maybe TRBD2 (7 bases). Germline assignment: CDR1 MNHEY and CDR2 SMNVEV (reference sequence). The germline V and J ends were trimmed by 4 bases and 6 bases, with 18 bases remaining between them. The CDR3 sequence is 16 residues long. The CDR3 DNA reads as TGTGCCAGCAGTTGGGGGGGCGGGCCCCGGGCCGGGGAGCTGTTTTTT. This gives the protein CASSWGGGPRAGELFF.

V usage is TRBV9 and J usage is TRBJ2-4; the D gene is possibly TRBD2 (5 bases). The CDR3 sequence is 16 residues long. The V end lost 0 bases, the J end lost 0 bases, and 10 bases lay between the germline ends. CDR1 and CDR2 from the germline V gene are SGDLS and YYNGEE. The CDR3 coding sequence is TGTGCCAGCAGCGTAGGAGCGGCAATAGCCAAAAACATTCAGTACTTC. This codes for CASSVGAAIAKNIQYF.

This clonotype came up a few times. The V and J genes are TRBV29-1 and TRBJ2-3; 7 bases match TRBD2. There are 13 residues in the CDR3. Germline CDR1 and CDR2: SQVTM and ANQGSEA. Trimming removed 6 bases from V and 2 bases from J; junction bases left unmatched: 5. CDR3 in amino acids: CSVPSGNTDTQYF. As DNA, the CDR3 is TGCAGCGTGCCAAGCGGGAACACAGATACGCAGTATTTT.

This clonotype occurred a few times. The chain links TRBV12-3 or TRBV12-4 to TRBJ1-5, with TRBD1 matching over 7 bases. V was pared by 6 bases and J by 9 bases, with 2 bases of the junction left unmatched. The CDR3 sequence is 11 residues long. CDR3 DNA: TGTGCCAGCAGGTCAGGGGGGCCCCAGCATTTT. Residues: CASRSGGPQHF.

In its sample, this clonotype was seen many times. V gene TRBV5-6 combines with J gene TRBJ2-1; 12 nucleotides line up with TRBD1. The CDR3 has 17 residues. Per the germline V gene, CDR1 is SGHDT and CDR2 is YYEEEE. V dropped 4 bases and J dropped 4; count of bases not matched to a gene: 9. The CDR3 nucleotides are TGTGCCAGCAGCCGGGACAGGGGGCCCAATGTATACAATGAGCAGTTCTTC. As protein: CASSRDRGPNVYNEQFF.

This clonotype has ten or more counts. The chain joins TRBV12-3 or TRBV12-4 to TRBJ2-5; D is possibly TRBD1 (5 bases). Trimming stripped 8 bases from V and 3 bases from J, with 19 bases between. The CDR3 sequence is 15 residues long. The CDR3 coding sequence is TGTGCCAGCCTTAAAAACTGGGGCCCGGAAGAGACCCAGTACTTC. Its translation: CASLKNWGPEETQYF.

A few counts support this clonotype. The chain recombines TRBV20-1 with TRBJ2-3; a possible D gene is TRBD2 (6 bases). In germline, CDR1 is DFQATT, CDR2 SNEGSKA (reference sequence). This CDR3 is 15 amino acids long. Deletions cut 6 bases from V and 0 bases from J, with 16 bases between. CDR3 in DNA: TGCAGTGCGCACCCTAGCGACTCTAGCACAGATACGCAGTATTTT. Translating gives CSAHPSDSSTDTQYF.

There are many counts of this clonotype. The chain recombines TRBV6-2 or TRBV6-3 with TRBJ2-2; D remains ambiguous. The V end lost 5 bases, the J end lost 1 base, and 8 bases lay between the germline ends. The CDR3 has 14 amino acids. Germline-derived CDR1 and CDR2 are MNHEY and SVGEGT. CDR3 sequence: CASSILMNTGELFF. The CDR3 nucleotides are TGTGCCAGCAGTATACTCATGAACACCGGGGAGCTGTTTTTT.

The rearrangement uses TRBV5-1 and TRBJ1-2; D gene ambiguous. Germline CDR1 is SGHRS and CDR2 is YFSETQ. The CDR3 loop spans 16 amino acids. V shed 0 bases and J shed 2 bases, with 14 bases lying between them. The CDR3 is CASSLATPGRNYGYTF. DNA for the CDR3: TGCGCCAGCAGCTTGGCCACACCCGGGCGGAACTATGGCTACACCTTC.

In this sample, this clonotype turned up a few times. The CDR3 loop is CASSDLPLGTDTQYF. CDR3 DNA: TGTGCCAGCAGTGATCTCCCTCTAGGCACAGATACGCAGTATTTT. This chain links TRBV2 with TRBJ2-3; no clear D gene. Trimming stripped 3 bases from V and 1 base from J, with 11 bases between. The V gene's germline CDR1 is SNHLY and CDR2 FYNNEI. The CDR3 consists of 15 residues.

There are many counts of this clonotype. This chain uses TRBV2 with TRBJ2-3, with D uncertain. Germline CDR1 is SNHLY and CDR2 is FYNNEI. The length of the CDR3 is 11 residues. Deletions cut 7 bases from V and 0 bases from J, with 2 bases between. The CDR3 loop is CASTSTDTQYF. The CDR3 nucleotides are TGTGCCAGCACCAGCACAGATACGCAGTATTTT.

This clonotype was seen only a few times. This chain connects TRBV4-3 to TRBJ2-1, with 14 bases that match TRBD2. This CDR3 has 16 amino acids. CDR1 LGHNA and CDR2 YSLEER come from the germline V gene. The V segment lost 2 bases and the J segment 9 bases; nucleotides outside the gene matches: 6. DNA of the CDR3: TGCGCCAGCAGCCAACTACCGGGACTAGCGGGGGTTGAGCAGTTCTTC. Translation: CASSQLPGLAGVEQFF.

This clonotype was observed a handful of times. The V and J genes are TRBV6-2 or TRBV6-3 and TRBJ2-7, with a tentative D call TRBD1 (6 bases). From germline, CDR1 is MNHEY and CDR2 SVGEGT. The V end lost 7 bases, the J end lost 3 bases, and 13 bases lay between the germline ends. This CDR3 comprises 13 residues. The CDR3 DNA sequence: TGTGCCAGCACCCTAGGGACATACTACGAGCAGTACTTC. Its protein is CASTLGTYYEQYF.

V usage is TRBV28 and J usage is TRBJ1-4, with D maybe TRBD1 (5 bases). V gave up 5 bases and J gave up 8 bases, with 12 bases separating them. The CDR3 is made up of 13 amino acids. Per germline, CDR1 MDHEN and CDR2 SYDVKM. The CDR3 nucleotides read TGTGCCAGCAGTACCCAATGGGGCGAAAAACTGTTTTTT. The encoded protein is CASSTQWGEKLFF.

The gene calls are TRBV28 and TRBJ2-1; the match to TRBD1 covers 9 bases. With V trimmed by 5 bases and J by 8 bases, 13 bases remained unmatched. The CDR3 totals 16 residues. CDR1 and CDR2 from the germline V gene are MDHEN and SYDVKM. The CDR3 region has the DNA TGTGCCAGCAGTACGGACAGGGGATTGTTCCGCGATGAGCAGTTCTTC. Translating gives CASSTDRGLFRDEQFF. The full variable domain, its missing parts supplied by reference TRBV28 and TRBJ2-1, is DVKVTQSSRYLVKRTGEKVFLECVQDMDHENMFWYRQDPGLGLRLIYFSYDVKMKEKGDIPEGYSVSREKKERFSLILESASTNQTSMYLCASSTDRGLFRDEQFFGPGTRLTVL.

The sample holds a few counts of this clonotype. The chain has TRBV29-1 and TRBJ2-7; 8 nucleotides agree with TRBD2. This CDR3 spans 14 amino acids. V shed 5 bases and J 0 bases; nucleotides not matched to a gene: 6. The V gene's germline CDR1 is SQVTM and CDR2 ANQGSEA. The CDR3 DNA reads TGCAGCGTTAAGAGCGGGGGAAGCTCCTACGAGCAGTACTTC. Translating it yields CSVKSGGSSYEQYF.

The table lists this clonotype with many counts. The genes are TRBV28 and TRBJ2-3; D unclear. The V end lost 6 bases, the J end lost 5 bases, and 9 bases lay between the germline ends. The CDR3 runs 12 residues. Germline CDR1 reads MDHEN; CDR2 reads SYDVKM. DNA of the CDR3: TGTGCCAGCAGAAAGCAGGAAGATACGCAGTATTTT. Residues: CASRKQEDTQYF. Complete variable domain (other parts from reference TRBV28 and TRBJ2-3): DVKVTQSSRYLVKRTGEKVFLECVQDMDHENMFWYRQDPGLGLRLIYFSYDVKMKEKGDIPEGYSVSREKKERFSLILESASTNQTSMYLCASRKQEDTQYFGPGTRLTVL.

This clonotype was seen a few times. The CDR3 loop reads CASSLRTGQETQYF. CDR3 nucleotides: TGTGCCAGCAGCCTTCGGACAGGGCAAGAGACCCAGTACTTC. This sequence joins TRBV4-2 and TRBJ2-5, with TRBD1 identical over 8 bases. CDR1 is LGHNA, CDR2 YNFKEQ, per germline. The CDR3 sequence is 14 residues long. V lost 4 bases and J lost 2; bases outside the gene matches: 3.

This clonotype came up a few times. The chain combines TRBV30 with TRBJ1-5; D not certain. The CDR3 is 12 residues long. Germline CDR1 GTSNPN, CDR2 SVGIG (reference sequence). V lost 5 bases and J lost 3, with 8 bases in between. In DNA form, the CDR3 reads TGTGCCTGGTCGTCCAACAATCAGCCCCAGCATTTT. This codes for CAWSSNNQPQHF.

In its sample, this clonotype was seen a few times. The chain combines TRBV6-5 with TRBJ2-1; D ambiguous. This CDR3 has 11 residues. The V end lost 8 bases, the J end lost 8 bases, and 10 bases lay between the germline ends. Germline CDR1 reads MNHEY; CDR2 reads SVGAGI. The CDR3 protein is CASSRRDEQFF. DNA for the CDR3: TGTGCCAGCTCTCGAAGGGATGAGCAGTTCTTC.

This clonotype has a count of ten or more. This sequence joins TRBV12-3 or TRBV12-4 and TRBJ2-7, with D perhaps given as TRBD1 or TRBD2 (6 bases each). The germline V and J ends were trimmed by 6 bases and 3 bases, with 15 bases remaining between them. CDR3 length: 14 amino acids. The CDR3 sequence is CASRLRRGGYEQYF. The CDR3 DNA reads TGTGCCAGCAGACTCCGCAGGGGAGGCTACGAGCAGTACTTC.

This clonotype appeared a few times. The rearrangement links TRBV7-9 to TRBJ1-1, with D uncertain. The length of the CDR3 is 14 residues. V lost 8 bases to trimming and J lost 0 bases, with 13 bases between them. Germline V gene data show CDR1 as SEHNR and CDR2 as FQNEAQ (reference sequence). CDR3 in amino acids: CASAERAVNTEAFF. Here the CDR3 DNA reads TGTGCCAGCGCCGAGCGGGCGGTGAACACTGAAGCTTTCTTT.

This sequence joins TRBV12-3 or TRBV12-4 and TRBJ1-2; D is uncertain. The CDR3 loop spans 15 amino acids. V was pared by 7 bases and J by 5 bases, with 20 bases between. This chain's CDR3 is CASTPRLLGPYGYTF. For the CDR3, the DNA is TGTGCCAGCACCCCCCGACTCTTAGGACCTTATGGCTACACCTTC.

As for this clonotype: One junction end disagrees with the germline gene, perhaps due to a read error. The V and J genes are TRBV24-1 and TRBJ2-7; 7 bases fit TRBD1. The length of the CDR3 is 15 residues. Germline lookup yields CDR1 KGHDR and CDR2 SFDVKD. CDR3 in DNA: TGTGCCACCAGTGGAGTAGTGGGACAGCGAGACGAGCCGTACTTC. Its protein is CATSGVVGQRDEPYF.

This clonotype was seen ten or more times. The chain couples TRBV6-5 to TRBJ1-2; 10 bases align to TRBD1. Per germline, CDR1 MNHEY and CDR2 SVGAGI. The CDR3 length is 15 residues. The V segment lost 4 bases and the J segment 2 bases; nucleotides outside the gene matches: 4. CDR3 nucleotides: TGTGCCAGCAGTTCCCCGGGACAGGGGAACTATGGCTACACCTTC. Translated: CASSSPGQGNYGYTF.